Below, one T cell receptor beta chain is given with its context. The protocol was immunoSEQ multiplex PCR, while the TCRdb copy is restricted to in-frame clones and leaves out a portion. Among about 89,000 clones, around nine tenths were seen once, and the ten largest hold around a fifth. This sample is part of a study of control samples from healthy donors and cancer patients. This TCR was recovered from a man aged 25-45 years in good health. Source material: blood.

Here the CDR3 reads CASSQGGPQGKQETQYF. The CDR3, as DNA: TGTGCCAGCAGCCAAGGAGGGCCACAGGGAAAACAAGAGACCCAGTACTTC. The chain has TRBV4-2 and TRBJ2-5; perhaps TRBD1 as D (6 bases). The CDR3 spans 17 residues. Trimming stripped 1 base from V and 2 bases from J, with 17 bases between. CDR1 LGHNA and CDR2 YNFKEQ come from the germline V gene.